Listed here is a single T cell receptor beta chain. The antigen it binds to is not known. Per-base qualities were not stored, and no clone one base away is much larger. The data belong to a study of blood T cell repertoires in COVID-19 (dated by TCRdb to about 2020). A note on the overall study: Collaborator samples came from the United States, Italy and Spain and covered acute and convalescent phases of COVID-19. HLA class I and class II types, where available, came from metadata supplied by the sample provider rather than from assay-based typing. Samples were obtained from the ongoing ImmuneRACE study (first 160 participants) and from approximately 1,200 subjects provided by 6 global collaborators. Deeply sampled blood TCRbeta repertoires from subjects exposed to, actively infected with, or recovered from COVID-19 were included in the dataset. The prospective study material was composed of cDNA or gDNA derived from T cells, B-cell-depleted T cells, or PBMCs. Nearly every sample came with metadata listing a de-identified subject ID, COVID-19 status, age in years and sex. A freely available public database, intended as a resource for researchers studying the immune response to SARS-CoV-2, is where the repertoires were released.

CDR1 and CDR2, looked up from the germline V gene, are SQVTM and ANQGSEA. The V end loses 3 bases and the J end loses 6 bases, and a stretch of 11 bases separates them. The cysteine opens and the phenylalanine closes a CDR3 of 12 amino acids. The kept DNA is CDR3 alone, 36 bases in frame from the first base. Overall results and qualifications from the work: The amount of clinical and demographic metadata varied by source and participant and was provided uncurated.

Enrolling through a virtual design, the prospective study's participants ranged in age from roughly 18 to 95 years and lived across roughly 23 United States geographic areas. In the prospective study, cohorts were assigned on the basis of participant-reported clinical history obtained from a screening survey and a study questionnaire. ImmuneRACE Cohort 3 recovered participants were defined by two consecutive negative NP/OP PCR tests, healthcare professional clearance, or symptom resolution. In the prospective study, mobile phlebotomists collected whole blood, serum and a nasopharyngeal or oropharyngeal swab from each participant. Participants in the prospective study had the option to provide additional blood draws and questionnaires over an approximately 2-month period. Before DNA extraction, blood samples from the prospective study were shipped at room temperature or frozen. TCRbeta CDR3 regions were amplified from genomic DNA by means of the immunoSEQ Assay, a bias-controlled multiplex PCR. The paper's data handling went like this. The number of nucleated cells in each sample was estimated from the amplification of reference gene primers within the assay. To quantify the absolute abundance of each unique TCRbeta CDR3 rearrangement, sequence reads were collapsed and filtered. For each sample, productive Simpson clonality was calculated by taking the square root of Simpson's diversity index across productive rearrangements. As stored in TCRdb, this immuneACCESS dataset retains in-frame rearrangements with V and J assigned. A fraction of the clones does not appear; measured against another copy, unresolved V genes explain less than half of the discrepancy, and the remainder lacks a known reason. That table is the source of V, J and clone size, and D and trimming were worked out from the DNA. The sample has some 490,000 clones on record, roughly nine tenths of them singletons. The ten largest account for just over 8% of the sample.

The rearrangement combines TRBV29-1 with TRBJ1-1, with a weak D call of TRBD1 (5 bases match). This sequence originates from a woman aged 60 to 75 who had recovered from COVID-19. The source material was PBMCs or T cells enriched from blood (not recorded which). The DNA sequence follows: TGCAGCGTTGACTCGCAGGGCGCTGAAGCTTTCTTT. It encodes CSVDSQGAEAFF.